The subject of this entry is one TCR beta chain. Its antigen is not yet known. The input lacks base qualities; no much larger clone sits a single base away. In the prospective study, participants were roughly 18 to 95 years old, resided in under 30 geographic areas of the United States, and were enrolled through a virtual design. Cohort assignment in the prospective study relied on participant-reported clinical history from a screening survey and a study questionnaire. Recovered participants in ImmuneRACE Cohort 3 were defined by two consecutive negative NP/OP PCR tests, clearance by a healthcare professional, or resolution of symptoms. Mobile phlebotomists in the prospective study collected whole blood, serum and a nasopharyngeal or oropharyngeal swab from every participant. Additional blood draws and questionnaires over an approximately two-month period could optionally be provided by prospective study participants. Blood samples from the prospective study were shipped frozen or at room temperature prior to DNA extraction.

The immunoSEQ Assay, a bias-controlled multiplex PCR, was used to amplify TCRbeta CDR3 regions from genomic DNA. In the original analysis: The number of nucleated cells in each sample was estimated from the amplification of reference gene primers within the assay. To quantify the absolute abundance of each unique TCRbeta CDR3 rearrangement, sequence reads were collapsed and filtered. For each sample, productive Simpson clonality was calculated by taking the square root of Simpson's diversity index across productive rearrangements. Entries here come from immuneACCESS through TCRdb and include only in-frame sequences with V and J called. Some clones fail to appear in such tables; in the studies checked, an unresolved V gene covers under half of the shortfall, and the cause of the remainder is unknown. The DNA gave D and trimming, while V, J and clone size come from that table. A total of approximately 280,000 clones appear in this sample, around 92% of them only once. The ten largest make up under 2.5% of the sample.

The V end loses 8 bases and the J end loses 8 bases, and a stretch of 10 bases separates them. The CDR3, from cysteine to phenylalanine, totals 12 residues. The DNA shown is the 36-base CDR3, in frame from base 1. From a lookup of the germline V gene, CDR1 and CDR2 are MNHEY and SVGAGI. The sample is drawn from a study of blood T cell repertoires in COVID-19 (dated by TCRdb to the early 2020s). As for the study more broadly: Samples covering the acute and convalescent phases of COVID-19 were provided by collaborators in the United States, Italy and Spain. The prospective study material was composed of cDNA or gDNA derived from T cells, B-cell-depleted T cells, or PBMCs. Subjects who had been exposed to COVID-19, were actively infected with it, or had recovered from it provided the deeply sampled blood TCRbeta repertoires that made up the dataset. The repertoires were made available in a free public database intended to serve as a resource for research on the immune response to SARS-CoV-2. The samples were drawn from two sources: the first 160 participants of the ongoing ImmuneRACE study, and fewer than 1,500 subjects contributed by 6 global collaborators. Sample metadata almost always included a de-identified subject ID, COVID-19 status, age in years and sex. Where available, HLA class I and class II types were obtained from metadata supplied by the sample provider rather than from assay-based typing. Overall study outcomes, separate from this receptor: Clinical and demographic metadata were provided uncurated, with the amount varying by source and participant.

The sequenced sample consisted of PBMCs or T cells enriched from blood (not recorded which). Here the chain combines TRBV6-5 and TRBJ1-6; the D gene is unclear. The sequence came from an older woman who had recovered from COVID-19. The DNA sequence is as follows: TGTGCCAGCGGCGCAGGATATTCACCCCTCCACTTT. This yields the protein CASGAGYSPLHF.